These 7 T cell receptor beta chains were sequenced from one sample in a study of blood T cell repertoires in COVID-19. Measured with immunoSEQ multiplex PCR; TCRdb has only the in-frame clones, and not every one. The sample includes roughly 99,000 clones, about three quarters of them seen just once. What was sequenced was peripheral blood. These receptors all come from a man between 65 and 85 years old with acute or convalescent COVID-19.

CDR3 nucleotide sequence: TGTGCCAGCACTCCGGGGACTGGAAACACCATATATTTT. It specifies CASTPGTGNTIYF. The rearrangement joins TRBV6-5 to TRBJ1-3; D is ambiguous. V was clipped by 7 bases and J by 2 bases, with 9 bases between them. The CDR3 extends over 13 amino acids. CDR1 MNHEY and CDR2 SVGAGI come from the germline V gene.

The genes are TRBV18 and TRBJ2-2; 13 bases fit TRBD2. The CDR3 spans 17 residues. The ends lost 4 bases at V and 0 bases at J; junction bases unmatched: 2. Germline V gene sequence: CDR1 KGHSH, CDR2 LQKENI. The CDR3 DNA sequence: TGTGCCAGCTCACAGGGACTAGCGGGGACGAACACCGGGGAGCTGTTTTTT. Translation: CASSQGLAGTNTGELFF.

The rearrangement joins TRBV6-5 to TRBJ2-1, with TRBD1 matching over 9 bases. This CDR3 is 14 amino acids long. With V trimmed by 6 bases and J by 7 bases, 7 bases remained unmatched. Germline CDR1 and CDR2: MNHEY and SVGAGI. Here the CDR3 reads CASRRQGGRNEQFF. The DNA of the CDR3 is TGTGCCAGCAGGAGACAGGGGGGCAGGAATGAGCAGTTCTTC.

The genes are TRBV5-6 and TRBJ1-1; possibly TRBD1 for D (6 bases). Deletions cut 2 bases from V and 4 bases from J, with 15 bases between. Germline V gene sequence: CDR1 SGHDT, CDR2 YYEEEE. The CDR3 totals 15 residues. CDR3 loop: CASSFLRGTGTEAFF. The CDR3 DNA sequence: TGTGCCAGCAGCTTCTTGAGGGGGACGGGCACTGAAGCTTTCTTT.

The chain links TRBV5-8 to TRBJ1-2; 7 bases fit TRBD1. CDR1 is SGHTS, CDR2 YDEGEE, per germline. This CDR3 comprises 13 residues. The J segment lost 9 bases and the V segment lost 3 bases, leaving 8 bases of the junction unmatched. CDR3 DNA: TGTGCCAGCAGCTCTGACAGGGCAGCACGCTACACCTTC. Protein: CASSSDRAARYTF.

On this clone: The same CDR3 is also encoded by other DNA sequences in this sample. This CDR3 is CASSAGQETQYF. The DNA of the CDR3 is TGTGCCAGCAGCGCGGGGCAAGAGACCCAGTACTTC. The chain joins TRBV6-5 to TRBJ2-5; TRBD2 might be the D (6 bases). V gave up 6 bases and J gave up 2 bases, with 7 bases separating them. The CDR3 has 12 residues. Germline loops: CDR1 MNHEY, CDR2 SVGAGI.

The chain uses TRBV6-5 and TRBJ2-7; 9 positions agree with TRBD1. This CDR3 region has 15 residues. The germline V gene encodes CDR1 MNHEY and CDR2 SVGAGI. The ends lost 4 bases at V and 7 bases at J; junction bases unmatched: 11. The CDR3 region is CASSSSGTGSGEQYF. CDR3 coding DNA: TGTGCCAGCAGTTCTTCCGGGACAGGGTCGGGGGAGCAGTACTTC.